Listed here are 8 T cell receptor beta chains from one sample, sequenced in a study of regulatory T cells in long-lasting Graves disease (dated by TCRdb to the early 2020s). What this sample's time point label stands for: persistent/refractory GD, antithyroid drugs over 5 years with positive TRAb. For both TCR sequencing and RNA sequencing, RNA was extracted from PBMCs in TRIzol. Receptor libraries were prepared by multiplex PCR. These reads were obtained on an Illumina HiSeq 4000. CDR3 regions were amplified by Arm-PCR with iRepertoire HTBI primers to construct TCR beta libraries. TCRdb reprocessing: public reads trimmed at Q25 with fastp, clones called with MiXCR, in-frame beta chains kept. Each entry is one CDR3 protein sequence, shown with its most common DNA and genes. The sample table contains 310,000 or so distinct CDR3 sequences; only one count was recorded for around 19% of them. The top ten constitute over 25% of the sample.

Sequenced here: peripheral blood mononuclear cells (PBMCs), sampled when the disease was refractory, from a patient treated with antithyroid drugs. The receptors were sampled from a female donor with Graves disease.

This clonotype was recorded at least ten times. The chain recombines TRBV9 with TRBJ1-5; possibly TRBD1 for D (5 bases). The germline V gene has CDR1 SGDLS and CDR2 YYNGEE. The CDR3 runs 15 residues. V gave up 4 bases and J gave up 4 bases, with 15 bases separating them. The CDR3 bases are TGTGCCAGCAGCCTGGGGGGAGAAACTAATCAGCCCCAGCATTTT. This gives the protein CASSLGGETNQPQHF.

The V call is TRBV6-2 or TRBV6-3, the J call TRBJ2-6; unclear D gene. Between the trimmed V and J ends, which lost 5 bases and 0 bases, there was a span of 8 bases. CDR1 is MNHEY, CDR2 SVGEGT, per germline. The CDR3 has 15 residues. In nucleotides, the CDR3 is TGTGCCAGCAGTGAACGGCACTCTGGGGCCAACGTCCTGACTTTC. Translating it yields CASSERHSGANVLTF.

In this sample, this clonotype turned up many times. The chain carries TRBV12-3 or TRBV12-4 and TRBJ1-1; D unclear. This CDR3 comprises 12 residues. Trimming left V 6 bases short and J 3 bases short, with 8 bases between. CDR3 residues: CASREEYTEAFF. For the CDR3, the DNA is TGTGCCAGCAGAGAAGAATACACTGAAGCTTTCTTT.

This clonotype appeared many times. The CDR3 DNA sequence: TGTGCCAGCAGTTACTCGGGCTCTGGGGCCAACGTCCTGACTTTC. Residues: CASSYSGSGANVLTF. The V call is TRBV6-8, the J call TRBJ2-6; D is unresolved. Per germline, CDR1 MNHGY and CDR2 SAAAGT. This CDR3 has 15 amino acids. Deletions cut 0 bases from V and 0 bases from J, with 3 bases between.

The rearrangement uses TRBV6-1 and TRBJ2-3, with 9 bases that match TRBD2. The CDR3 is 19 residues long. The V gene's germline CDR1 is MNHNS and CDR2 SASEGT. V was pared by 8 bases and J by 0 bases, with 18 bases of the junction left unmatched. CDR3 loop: CASPEMGGRAPGSTDTQYF. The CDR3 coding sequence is TGTGCCAGCCCCGAAATGGGCGGGAGGGCCCCGGGGAGCACAGATACGCAGTATTTT.

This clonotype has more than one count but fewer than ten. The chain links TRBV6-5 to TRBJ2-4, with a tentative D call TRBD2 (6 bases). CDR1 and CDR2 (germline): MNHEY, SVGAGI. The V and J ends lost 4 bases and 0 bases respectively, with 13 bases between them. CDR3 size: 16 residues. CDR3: CASSFDGRLAKNIQYF. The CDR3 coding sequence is TGTGCCAGCAGTTTCGACGGGAGACTAGCCAAAAACATTCAGTACTTC.

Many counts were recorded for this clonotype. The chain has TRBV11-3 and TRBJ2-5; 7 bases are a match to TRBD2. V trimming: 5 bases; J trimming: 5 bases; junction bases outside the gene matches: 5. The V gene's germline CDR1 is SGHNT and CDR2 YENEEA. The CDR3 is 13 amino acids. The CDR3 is CASSRDYRETQYF. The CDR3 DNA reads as TGTGCCAGCAGCCGGGACTACAGGGAGACCCAGTACTTC.

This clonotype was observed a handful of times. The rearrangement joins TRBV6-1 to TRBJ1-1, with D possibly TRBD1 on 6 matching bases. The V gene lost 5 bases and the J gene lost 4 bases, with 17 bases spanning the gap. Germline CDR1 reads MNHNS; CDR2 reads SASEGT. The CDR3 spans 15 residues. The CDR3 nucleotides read TGTGCCAGCAGTCGATTTGGGGGCCCGGGCACTGAAGCTTTCTTT. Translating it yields CASSRFGGPGTEAFF.